The clone carrying this TCR beta chain was detected a few times. The antigen is undetermined. These data belong to a study of T cells after yellow fever vaccination. Study-wide background: In the case of low-cell-number fractions, SMART-Seq v4 Ultra Low Input was used for preparation.

Study-level findings and limits: Peaking faster, on day 5 versus 15, the secondary response was nonetheless weaker. Although most clonotypes did not, a small share appeared in both CD4 and CD8 compartments. Clones from primary vaccination mostly reappeared after the booster (96% CD4, over 85% CD8).

Trimming pared 0 bases from V and 4 bases from J, leaving 9 bases between. The V gene's germline CDR1 is SGDLS and CDR2 YYNGEE. This CDR3 is 14 amino acids long. TCRdb reprocessed the 5' RACE reads via MiXCR and lists one record per CDR3 protein. Seen here are 450,000 to 600,000 distinct CDR3 sequences, approximately 16% observed once, and the top ten hold 17%. V gene TRBV9 combines with J gene TRBJ2-3, with D perhaps matching TRBD1 (6 bases). The receptor was isolated from a young man who received the YFV17D yellow fever vaccine. Sample: PBMCs, taken 5 to 6 days after the first yellow fever vaccination. The CDR3 here is CASSVEGEPDTQYF. For the CDR3, the DNA is TGTGCCAGCAGCGTAGAGGGGGAACCAGATACGCAGTATTTT.